This T cell receptor beta chain was captured in a study of control samples from healthy donors and cancer patients. Using immunoSEQ multiplex PCR, the repertoire was profiled, and TCRdb retains in-frame clones only, with some absent. The table shows about 100,000 clones, with roughly 87% occurring only once. J was trimmed by 3 bases and V by 7 bases; bases with no gene match: 17. This CDR3 has 17 amino acids. Germline V CDR1 and CDR2: LNHDA, SQIVND (reference sequence). V gene TRBV19 combines with J gene TRBJ1-1; 7 bases align to TRBD1. Sequencing input: blood. This sequence originates from a woman in her forties or fifties in good health. The CDR3 sequence: CASTPLSLLGQDTEAFF. The CDR3, as DNA: TGTGCCAGTACCCCTTTATCCCTTCTTGGACAGGACACTGAAGCTTTCTTT.